This T cell receptor beta chain was captured in a study of blood T cells in healthy people across ages. To note about this clonotype: Its antigen is still unknown.

There were at least 5.5 micrograms of total RNA extracted from every sample. CDR3 size: 15 residues. Germline trimming cut 0 bases from V and 1 base from J; bases unmatched to any gene: 2. Germline assignment: CDR1 MNHEY and CDR2 SVGEGT. The study, taken as a whole, reports: TCR beta diversity tracked closely with naive T cell percentage. Because sorting was not performed, PBMCs prevented conclusive naive versus antigen-experienced comparison.

Together with a sample-barcoded 5' primer, a J-beta primer mix was included in a second PCR lasting about 7 to 11 cycles. TCRdb re-called the 5' RACE reads through MiXCR, storing one row per CDR3 protein. The table includes about 800,000 distinct CDR3 sequences, about half detected once. The sequence derives from an older man in good health. The chain has TRBV6-2 or TRBV6-3 and TRBJ2-7, with 8 positions matching TRBD1. Sequenced input: blood. The CDR3 DNA follows: TGTGCCAGCAGTTACTCCGGACAGGGATCCTACGAGCAGTACTTC. Encoded protein: CASSYSGQGSYEQYF.